Presented here are 31 T cell receptor beta chains from one specimen sequenced in a study of cytomegalovirus exposure and HLA in healthy donors. The PCR contained 60 Vbeta and 13 Jbeta primers. TCRdb's table, derived via immunoSEQ multiplex PCR, lists solely in-frame clones and lacks some. The sample has approximately 170,000 clones; roughly 77% are singletons. Material: PBMCs. The receptor set was obtained from a middle-aged woman in good health and CMV-seropositive.

The J gene is TRBJ2-7, the V gene TRBV28; D unclear. Germline CDR1 MDHEN, CDR2 SYDVKM. The CDR3 consists of 14 residues. V lost 6 bases and J 2 bases, leaving 14 bases between the germline ends. CDR3 loop: CASSSGGRTYEQYF. In DNA, the CDR3 is TGTGCCAGCAGCTCCGGCGGCAGAACCTACGAGCAGTACTTC.

The chain recombines TRBV10-2 with TRBJ2-5; 7 nucleotides line up with TRBD2. The CDR3 has 13 amino acids. Germline V gene lookup returns CDR1 WSHSY and CDR2 SAAADI. V lost 6 bases and J lost 1; bases outside the gene matches: 2. CDR3 amino acids: CASRIAGQETQYF. The CDR3 DNA is TGCGCCAGCAGGATAGCGGGCCAAGAGACCCAGTACTTC.

This clone was recorded only once. The chain links TRBV11-3 to TRBJ2-5; tentative D call: TRBD1 (6 bases). The DNA end favors TRBJ2-7, so the J call may be wrong. In germline, CDR1 is SGHNT, CDR2 YENEEA. This CDR3 is built from 13 residues. Here the CDR3 DNA reads TGTGCCAGCAGCTTAACAGGGAAAAACGAGCAGTACTTC. Its translation: CASSLTGKNEQYF.

This clone was counted only a few times. The chain combines TRBV6-6 with TRBJ1-2, with 7 nucleotides matching TRBD1. Germline V gives CDR1 MNHNY, CDR2 SVGAGI (reference sequence). CDR3 length equals 13 residues. V lost 6 bases and J lost 7; bases outside the gene matches: 8. The CDR3 loop is CASSGTATLGYTF. DNA for the CDR3: TGTGCCAGCAGCGGGACAGCCACTCTTGGCTACACCTTC.

The V gene is TRBV7-9, the J gene TRBJ2-6; maybe TRBD2 (5 bases). Germline-derived CDR1 and CDR2 are SEHNR and FQNEAQ (reference sequence). Deletions cut 0 bases from V and 4 bases from J, with 16 bases between. CDR3 length: 18 residues. The CDR3 is CASSLALAGSVGANVLTF. For the CDR3, the DNA is TGTGCCAGCAGCTTAGCGCTGGCGGGCTCCGTGGGGGCCAACGTCCTGACTTTC.

The V call is TRBV10-1, the J call TRBJ2-7; 8 bases align to TRBD1. Germline V lookup: CDR1 WNHNN, CDR2 SYGVQD (reference sequence). The CDR3 is 14 residues long. Trimming at V came to 5 bases and at J to 0 bases, leaving 3 bases not matched to a gene. DNA for the CDR3: TGCGCCAGCAGTAGGGACAGGAGCTCCTACGAGCAGTACTTC. This sequence encodes CASSRDRSSYEQYF.

Only one count was recorded for this clone. The same CDR3 can be traced to other DNA sequences in this sample. The V call is TRBV7-9, the J call TRBJ2-5, with 15 bases matching TRBD2. Losses at the gene ends were 3 bases for V and 2 bases for J; bases not matched to a gene: 1. This CDR3 comprises 16 residues. The germline CDR1 and CDR2 sequences are SEHNR and FQNEAQ (reference sequence). CDR3 nucleotides: TGTGCCAGCAGCTTCGGACTAGCGGGGGGGCAAGAGACCCAGTACTTC. It encodes CASSFGLAGGQETQYF.

This chain connects TRBV30 to TRBJ2-3, with D possibly being TRBD1 (6 bases). Germline CDR1 is GTSNPN and CDR2 is SVGIG (reference sequence). Trimming stripped 3 bases from V and 6 bases from J, with 16 bases between. The CDR3 loop spans 14 amino acids. The CDR3: CAWSRDNLVDTQYF. Here the CDR3 DNA reads TGTGCCTGGAGCCGGGACAACTTGGTTGATACGCAGTATTTT.

This CDR3 is CASSPDPGDLYGYTF. CDR3 sequence (DNA): TGTGCCAGCAGTCCCGATCCGGGGGACCTCTATGGCTACACCTTC. This chain uses TRBV27 with TRBJ1-2, with D possibly matching TRBD1 (5 bases). Germline V gene data show CDR1 as MNHEY and CDR2 as SMNVEV (reference sequence). There are 15 residues in the CDR3. Trimming shortened V by 5 bases and J by 4 bases, and 17 bases separated the two germline ends.

The CDR3 nucleotides read TGTGCCAGCAGCCCTCCGGGAAAGGTCTACGAGCAGTACTTC. Protein sequence: CASSPPGKVYEQYF. The chain has TRBV5-4 and TRBJ2-7; weak D call: TRBD2 (5 bases). V dropped 4 bases and J dropped 3 bases, with 14 bases sitting between them. The CDR3 spans 14 residues. Germline V gene lookup returns CDR1 SGHNT and CDR2 YYREEE (reference sequence).

This chain joins TRBV18 and TRBJ2-1; a possible D gene is TRBD2 (6 bases). Germline CDR1 and CDR2: KGHSH and LQKENI. This CDR3 has 15 amino acids. V was clipped by 0 bases and J by 0 bases, with 6 bases between them. The CDR3 loop reads CASSPPRGSYNEQFF. The CDR3, as DNA: TGTGCCAGCTCACCACCGCGGGGCTCCTACAATGAGCAGTTCTTC.

This chain connects TRBV28 to TRBJ2-1; TRBD1 matches at 9 bases. Trimming cost V 6 bases and J 7 bases; bases outside gene matches: 13. The CDR3 has 16 amino acids. Germline V gene data show CDR1 as MDHEN and CDR2 as SYDVKM. CDR3 bases: TGTGCCAGCAGCCAACAGGGGGCGCAATCTGTGAATGAGCAGTTCTTC. Translation: CASSQQGAQSVNEQFF.

V usage is TRBV30 and J usage is TRBJ2-2; TRBD2 matches at 7 bases. V lost 2 bases and J lost 5; bases outside the gene matches: 2. Germline V gives CDR1 GTSNPN, CDR2 SVGIG (reference sequence). This CDR3 contains 13 residues. DNA of the CDR3: TGTGCCTGGAGTTGGGGGGGGACCGGGGAGCTGTTTTTT. Its protein product is CAWSWGGTGELFF.

V and J are TRBV28 and TRBJ2-2; TRBD2 matches 7 bases. V was clipped by 3 bases and J by 0 bases; unmatched bases: 10. The CDR3 length is 18 residues. Germline V CDR1 and CDR2: MDHEN, SYDVKM. The CDR3 loop reads CASSFLGRGGSNTGELFF. CDR3 in DNA: TGTGCCAGCAGTTTCCTAGGTCGGGGAGGGTCGAACACCGGGGAGCTGTTTTTT.

The chain combines TRBV4-3 with TRBJ2-1, with 11 bases fitting TRBD2. V was pared by 8 bases and J by 5 bases, with 5 bases of the junction left unmatched. The CDR3 is made up of 14 amino acids. Germline V gene data show CDR1 as LGHNA and CDR2 as YSLEER. CDR3 nucleotide sequence: TGCGCCAGCGGTACTAGCGGGGGTAACAATGAGCAGTTCTTC. Translation gives CASGTSGGNNEQFF.

In regard to this clone: This specimen includes other DNA sequences encoding the same CDR3. The chain employs TRBV19 and TRBJ2-3; TRBD2 aligns across 10 bases. V was clipped by 9 bases and J by 3 bases; unmatched bases: 9. The germline V gene encodes CDR1 LNHDA and CDR2 SQIVND (reference sequence). This CDR3 region has 15 residues. The CDR3 loop is CASSRAGGLTDTQYF. CDR3 in DNA: TGTGCCAGCAGTCGAGCGGGGGGGCTTACAGATACGCAGTATTTT.

V is TRBV11-3 and J is TRBJ2-7; D is uncertain. V lost 0 bases and J 0 bases, leaving 12 bases between the germline ends. CDR3 size: 16 residues. CDR1 and CDR2 from the germline V gene are SGHNT and YENEEA. CDR3: CASSLDVARSSYEQYF. The CDR3 DNA sequence: TGTGCCAGCAGCTTAGATGTCGCCCGGAGCTCCTACGAGCAGTACTTC. The full variable domain, with the rest looked up from reference TRBV11-3 and TRBJ2-7, is EAGVVQSPRYKIIEKKQPVAFWCNPISGHNTLYWYLQNLGQGPELLIRYENEEAVDDSQLPKDRFSAERLKGVDSTLKIQPAELGDSAVYLCASSLDVARSSYEQYFGPGTRLTVT.

The rearrangement uses TRBV11-2 and TRBJ2-7; 7 nucleotides match TRBD1. Germline CDR1 is SGHAT and CDR2 is FQNNGV. V was pared by 5 bases and J by 4 bases, with 8 bases of the junction left unmatched. This CDR3 comprises 14 residues. The DNA of the CDR3 is TGTGCCAGCAGCCCTCCGGGACAGTCATACGAGCAGTACTTC. Its protein product is CASSPPGQSYEQYF.

The V gene is TRBV19, the J gene TRBJ2-2, with D possibly matching TRBD1 (6 bases). CDR1 is LNHDA and CDR2 is SQIVND in the germline V gene (reference sequence). The germline V and J ends were trimmed by 0 bases and 2 bases, with 16 bases remaining between them. The CDR3 loop spans 18 amino acids. CDR3 sequence (DNA): TGTGCCAGTAGTATAGATCTGGGGACAATCCGAAACACCGGGGAGCTGTTTTTT. Amino acid sequence: CASSIDLGTIRNTGELFF.

V and J are TRBV5-1 and TRBJ2-7; the match to TRBD2 covers 12 bases. J gave up 3 bases and V 3 bases, and 4 bases lay outside the gene matches. CDR1 is SGHRS and CDR2 is YFSETQ in the germline V gene. The CDR3 covers 15 residues. CDR3 amino acids: CASSSGLAGNYEQYF. CDR3 bases: TGCGCCAGCAGCTCCGGACTAGCGGGAAACTACGAGCAGTACTTC.

The rearrangement uses TRBV14 and TRBJ1-3, with 7 nucleotides matching TRBD1. The V and J ends lost 4 bases and 9 bases, in that order; junction bases with no gene match: 9. The CDR3 sequence is 14 residues long. Germline values: CDR1 SGHDN, CDR2 FVKESK. CDR3 loop: CASSPMGQTRTIYF. CDR3 DNA sequence: TGTGCCAGCAGCCCGATGGGACAGACGCGCACCATATATTTT.

A word on this clone: Additional DNA sequences in this sample encode the identical CDR3. The chain recombines TRBV5-4 with TRBJ2-5; 10 bases line up with TRBD1. Germline V gene lookup returns CDR1 SGHNT and CDR2 YYREEE (reference sequence). The trim removed 4 bases at V and 5 bases at J, leaving 5 bases unmatched. CDR3 length: 14 amino acids. CDR3 sequence: CASSRQGAVETQYF. The CDR3 DNA reads TGTGCCAGCAGCCGACAGGGGGCTGTCGAGACCCAGTACTTC.

The chain employs TRBV29-1 and TRBJ2-3, with TRBD2 as a possible D gene (5 bases). The CDR3 sequence is 13 residues long. The V end was cut by 2 bases, the J end by 3 bases, with 9 bases between. The V gene's germline CDR1 is SQVTM and CDR2 ANQGSEA. The CDR3 loop is CSVERTGTDTQYF. CDR3 coding DNA: TGCAGCGTTGAACGTACGGGGACAGATACGCAGTATTTT.

The chain has TRBV23-1 and TRBJ1-1; TRBD1 aligns across 7 bases. TRBV23-1 is marked as an open reading frame, function uncertain. J was trimmed by 4 bases and V by 3 bases; bases with no gene match: 2. The CDR3 consists of 13 residues. The CDR3, as DNA: TGCGCCAGCAGTCAGGAGGGGGCCACTGAAGCTTTCTTT. Amino acids: CASSQEGATEAFF.

This clone has just a few counts. The chain joins TRBV2 to TRBJ1-2; D is perhaps TRBD1 (5 bases). Germline loops: CDR1 SNHLY, CDR2 FYNNEI. With 2 bases removed from V and 6 bases from J, the gap between germline ends came to 16 bases. The CDR3 has 15 amino acids. The CDR3 loop reads CASSEQGGQGDGYTF. CDR3 bases: TGTGCCAGCAGTGAACAAGGAGGGCAGGGCGATGGCTACACCTTC.

This chain uses TRBV7-2 with TRBJ1-4, with 9 bases aligning to TRBD1. Germline CDR1 reads SGHTA; CDR2 reads FQGNSA. V was pared by 6 bases and J by 7 bases, with 15 bases of the junction left unmatched. The CDR3 sequence is 17 residues long. CDR3 in DNA: TGTGCCAGCAGTCCGGGACAGGGAAACCCCGGTGGTGAAAAACTGTTTTTT. It codes for CASSPGQGNPGGEKLFF.

V and J are TRBV5-4 and TRBJ1-2, with 7 bases identical to TRBD1. The CDR3 length is 13 residues. With V trimmed by 4 bases and J by 2 bases, 2 bases remained unmatched. Germline-derived CDR1 and CDR2 are SGHNT and YYREEE (reference sequence). The CDR3 spells CASSAGQNYGYTF. DNA of the CDR3: TGTGCCAGCAGCGCGGGACAGAACTATGGCTACACCTTC.

This chain joins TRBV5-1 and TRBJ1-3; tentative D call: TRBD1 (5 bases). The V end was cut by 3 bases, the J end by 4 bases, with 11 bases between. The CDR3 loop spans 14 amino acids. Germline V gene sequence: CDR1 SGHRS, CDR2 YFSETQ. CDR3 sequence: CASSSGDQGNTIYF. CDR3 DNA sequence: TGCGCCAGCAGCTCGGGGGACCAGGGAAACACCATATATTTT. Using reference TRBV5-1 and TRBJ1-3 for the parts outside the CDR3, the full variable domain is KAGVTQTPRYLIKTRGQQVTLSCSPISGHRSVSWYQQTPGQGLQFLFEYFSETQRNKGNFPGRFSGRQFSNSRSEMNVSTLELGDSALYLCASSSGDQGNTIYFGEGSWLTVV.

Only a few counts were recorded for this clone. The genes are TRBV5-6 and TRBJ1-1; TRBD1 matches at 7 bases. Unmatched junction bases numbered 8, after V lost 4 bases and J lost 2 bases. The CDR3 covers 15 residues. Germline CDR1 and CDR2: SGHDT and YYEEEE. The CDR3 protein is CASSPLDRPNTEAFF. The CDR3 region has the DNA TGTGCCAGCAGCCCATTGGACAGGCCCAACACTGAAGCTTTCTTT.

The chain uses TRBV6-5 and TRBJ1-2; D remains unclear. Germline CDR1 and CDR2: MNHEY and SVGAGI. CDR3 size: 14 residues. Between the trimmed V and J ends, which lost 4 bases and 3 bases, there was a span of 12 bases. The CDR3 loop is CASSLSFGDYGYTF. DNA of the CDR3: TGTGCCAGCAGTTTGTCGTTCGGGGACTATGGCTACACCTTC.

The chain's CDR3 is CASSPHASGSLSYNEQFF. CDR3 DNA: TGTGCCAGCAGCCCTCATGCTAGCGGGAGCCTCTCCTACAATGAGCAGTTCTTC. The chain combines TRBV9 with TRBJ2-1; 10 bases agree with TRBD2. Germline assignment: CDR1 SGDLS and CDR2 YYNGEE. The CDR3 consists of 18 residues. V shed 4 bases, J shed 0 bases, and the junction held 10 bases outside the gene matches. Full variable domain (rest looked up from reference TRBV9 and TRBJ2-1): DSGVTQTPKHLITATGQRVTLRCSPRSGDLSVYWYQQSLDQGLQFLIQYYNGEERAKGNILERFSAQQFPDLHSELNLSSLELGDSALYFCASSPHASGSLSYNEQFFGPGTRLTVL.